What follows are 8 T cell receptor beta chains derived from one specimen sequenced in a study of Ad26.COV2.S vaccination and SARS-CoV-2 variants. Sequencing was performed with immunoSEQ multiplex PCR; in TCRdb, only in-frame clones are kept and a portion is missing. The repertoire holds 250,000 to 300,000 clones, with about 87% as singletons. Specified treatment: roughly 20 received Ad26.COV2.S at low or high dose, single or two shots; about 5 received placebo; per-sample allocation not given. Day 63 following the first vaccine or placebo injection was when the samples were taken. The sample in question was peripheral blood, obtained in a trial of Ad26.COV2.S vaccine versus placebo. The receptors were gathered from a person between 18 and 59 years old who received the Ad26.COV2.S COVID-19 vaccine or a placebo.

The CDR3 DNA sequence: TGCGCCAGCAGCTTGGCGGGACAGGGCATAAGTGAAAAACTGTTTTTT. Its protein is CASSLAGQGISEKLFF. This chain connects TRBV5-1 to TRBJ1-4, with 9 bases lining up with TRBD1. Germline V gene data show CDR1 as SGHRS and CDR2 as YFSETQ. CDR3 length equals 16 residues. J lost 7 bases, V lost 0 bases, and 7 bases had no gene match.

The chain joins TRBV19 to TRBJ2-7, with 7 bases fitting TRBD2. V shed 5 bases, J shed 0 bases, and the junction held 10 bases outside the gene matches. CDR1 is LNHDA, CDR2 SQIVND, per germline (reference sequence). CDR3 length: 16 residues. The CDR3 bases are TGTGCCAGTAGTGGACGGCGGGGGTCCTACTCCTACGAGCAGTACTTC. Amino acids: CASSGRRGSYSYEQYF. Based on the CDR3 plus reference TRBV19 and TRBJ2-7, the full variable domain is DGGITQSPKYLFRKEGQNVTLSCEQNLNHDAMYWYRQDPGQGLRLIYYSQIVNDFQKGDIAEGYSVSREKKESFPLTVTSAQKNPTAFYLCASSGRRGSYSYEQYFGPGTRLTVT.

This clone has a single count. The chain carries TRBV7-8 and TRBJ2-1; 11 bases fit TRBD2. Germline V gene lookup returns CDR1 SGHVS and CDR2 FQNEAQ. This CDR3 has 15 residues. The V gene end was trimmed by 5 bases and the J gene end by 7 bases; junction bases not matched to a gene: 7. In DNA form, the CDR3 reads TGTGCCAGCAGCCCGAGGACTAGCGGGTCAAATGAGCAGTTCTTC. Residues: CASSPRTSGSNEQFF.

The chain is built from TRBV2 and TRBJ2-1, with D perhaps TRBD2 (6 bases). This CDR3 has 14 amino acids. V lost 6 bases to trimming and J lost 2 bases, with 11 bases between them. CDR1 is SNHLY, CDR2 FYNNEI, per germline. CDR3 protein: CASRGDSAYNEQFF. The CDR3 DNA sequence: TGTGCCAGCAGAGGGGACTCCGCCTACAATGAGCAGTTCTTC.

The V and J genes are TRBV6-1 and TRBJ1-6; TRBD1 might be the D (5 bases). The V and J ends lost 1 base and 9 bases respectively, with 13 bases between them. Germline lookup yields CDR1 MNHNS and CDR2 SASEGT. This CDR3 contains 15 residues. For the CDR3, the DNA is TGTGCCAGCAGTGAAGGGTCAGGGTGGGTTTCACCCCTCCACTTT. Protein: CASSEGSGWVSPLHF.

The genes are TRBV5-1 and TRBJ1-4; no clear D gene. CDR1 SGHRS and CDR2 YFSETQ come from the germline V gene. V was clipped by 4 bases and J by 5 bases, with 21 bases between them. The CDR3 covers 17 residues. CDR3 amino acids: CASSPVVSSGRNEKLFF. DNA for the CDR3: TGCGCCAGCAGCCCCGTGGTGAGTTCAGGACGAAATGAAAAACTGTTTTTT.

The gene calls are TRBV2 and TRBJ2-5, with a weak D call TRBD2 (6 bases). The germline V gene has CDR1 SNHLY and CDR2 FYNNEI. V lost 7 bases and J lost 2, with 17 bases in between. CDR3 size: 15 residues. The CDR3 DNA follows: TGTGCCAGCATCGGGGACGGGGGATCTCAAGAGACCCAGTACTTC. It is translated as CASIGDGGSQETQYF.

This clone was counted between two and nine times. This rearrangement joins TRBV2 to TRBJ2-7, with TRBD1 matching over 8 bases. CDR1 is SNHLY, CDR2 FYNNEI, per germline. V lost 8 bases and J lost 2; bases outside the gene matches: 14. The CDR3 totals 16 residues. CDR3 DNA: TGTGCCAGCGGAGACAGGGGTCGCACTCAAGCCTACGAGCAGTACTTC. This codes for CASGDRGRTQAYEQYF. Filled out from reference TRBV2 and TRBJ2-7, the complete variable domain reads EPEVTQTPSHQVTQMGQEVILRCVPISNHLYFYWYRQILGQKVEFLVSFYNNEISEKSEIFDDQFSVERPDGSNFTLKIRSTKLEDSAMYFCASGDRGRTQAYEQYFGPGTRLTVT.